The 28 T cell receptor beta chains below all came from one sample that was sequenced in a study of T-cell reconstitution after alpha-beta-depleted transplantation in children. As it was prepared, the TCRbeta library received unique molecular identifiers. Each CDR3 protein is one row after TCRdb ran MiXCR on the PCR reads. The repertoire holds hundreds of thousands of distinct CDR3 sequences, with roughly 15% as singletons. The sample consisted of PBMCs from the stem cell graft donor, taken from the stem cell graft. The receptors derive from a human donor who donated a stem cell graft to a child with acute myeloid leukemia.

The chain has TRBV7-9 and TRBJ2-5; the D gene is possibly TRBD1 (5 bases). Trimming stripped 3 bases from V and 5 bases from J, with 19 bases between. This CDR3 is 16 amino acids long. Germline V lookup: CDR1 SEHNR, CDR2 FQNEAQ (reference sequence). In DNA form, the CDR3 reads TGTGCCAGCAGCTTCCGGACACCATCTGGAGCGGAGACCCAGTACTTC. Its protein product is CASSFRTPSGAETQYF.

This clonotype occurred many times. The rearrangement joins TRBV29-1 to TRBJ2-3, with D unresolved. CDR1 and CDR2 (germline): SQVTM, ANQGSEA. The CDR3 has 14 amino acids. V lost 8 bases and J 0 bases, leaving 15 bases between the germline ends. The CDR3 bases are TGCAGCCCCCGCTATGGGCAGAGCACAGATACGCAGTATTTT. It encodes CSPRYGQSTDTQYF.

This clonotype was recorded at least ten times. The chain is built from TRBV4-3 and TRBJ1-1, with D possibly TRBD1 on 5 matching bases. The ends were cut back, 6 bases at V and 1 base at J, with 9 bases in the middle. CDR1 LGHNA and CDR2 YSLEER come from the germline V gene. The CDR3 is 13 amino acids. The CDR3 region is CASRQTENTEAFF. For the CDR3, the DNA is TGCGCCAGCAGACAGACAGAGAACACTGAAGCTTTCTTT.

Many counts were recorded for this clonotype. The chain employs TRBV15 and TRBJ1-5; 8 bases agree with TRBD1. From germline, CDR1 is LNHNV and CDR2 YYDKDF (reference sequence). The CDR3 loop spans 13 amino acids. The junction had 3 bases not matched to a gene; V was cut back by 6 bases and J by 5 bases. CDR3 sequence reads: CATSRQGYQPQHF. CDR3 DNA sequence: TGTGCCACCAGTAGACAGGGGTATCAGCCCCAGCATTTT. Full variable domain (outside the CDR3, taken from reference TRBV15 and TRBJ1-5): DAMVIQNPRYQVTQFGKPVTLSCSQTLNHNVMYWYQQKSSQAPKLLFHYYDKDFNNEADTPDNFQSRRPNTSFCFLDIRSPGLGDTAMYLCATSRQGYQPQHFGDGTRLSIL.

This clonotype has ten or more counts. This rearrangement joins TRBV20-1 to TRBJ2-7; weak D call: TRBD2 (6 bases). The V end lost 3 bases, the J end lost 1 base, and 10 bases lay between the germline ends. This CDR3 has 13 residues. Germline CDR1 is DFQATT and CDR2 is SNEGSKA (reference sequence). CDR3 sequence (DNA): TGCAGTGCTAGCTCTGGACTATCCTACGAGCAGTACTTC. It specifies CSASSGLSYEQYF.

This clonotype was seen repeatedly, ten times or more. This chain connects TRBV27 to TRBJ1-6; D gene unclear. Germline V gene lookup returns CDR1 MNHEY and CDR2 SMNVEV (reference sequence). Trimming took off 2 bases at V and 0 bases at J, with 11 bases between the two ends. The CDR3 spans 17 residues. For the CDR3, the DNA is TGTGCCAGCAGTTTACAAGGGTCTAGCTCCTATAATTCACCCCTCCACTTT. It encodes CASSLQGSSSYNSPLHF.

The chain is built from TRBV12-3 or TRBV12-4 and TRBJ2-7; unclear D gene. V was shortened by 1 base and J by 6 bases, with 7 bases between the two germline ends. The length of the CDR3 is 12 residues. The CDR3 loop is CASSLGYREQYF. The CDR3 bases are TGTGCCAGCAGTTTAGGCTATCGCGAGCAGTACTTC.

This chain connects TRBV5-1 to TRBJ2-7; 9 bases agree with TRBD1. The CDR3 has 15 residues. Germline-derived CDR1 and CDR2 are SGHRS and YFSETQ. With 2 bases clipped from V and 3 bases from J, the junction kept 6 bases outside the gene matches. CDR3 region: CASSFPKTGGYEQYF. The CDR3 DNA reads TGCGCCAGCAGCTTCCCCAAGACAGGGGGCTACGAGCAGTACTTC.

This clonotype was detected ten times or more. The V call is TRBV29-1, the J call TRBJ2-1; maybe TRBD1 (6 bases). CDR1 SQVTM and CDR2 ANQGSEA come from the germline V gene. The CDR3 has 11 residues. V was pared by 3 bases and J by 9 bases, with 9 bases between. CDR3: CSVETGGEQFF. CDR3 bases: TGCAGCGTTGAGACAGGAGGTGAGCAGTTCTTC.

V gene TRBV7-9 combines with J gene TRBJ1-6, with 9 bases fitting TRBD1. Germline V CDR1 and CDR2: SEHNR, FQNEAQ (reference sequence). The length of the CDR3 is 15 residues. The V gene end was trimmed by 4 bases and the J gene end by 7 bases; junction bases not matched to a gene: 5. This CDR3 is CASSSRDRANSPLHF. In DNA form, the CDR3 reads TGTGCCAGCAGCTCCCGGGACAGGGCGAATTCACCCCTCCACTTT.

The chain employs TRBV20-1 and TRBJ1-4; D might be TRBD1 (5 bases). Per germline, CDR1 DFQATT and CDR2 SNEGSKA (reference sequence). This CDR3 has 17 residues. V lost 6 bases and J 2 bases, leaving 22 bases between the germline ends. CDR3: CSAPGTRGLSTNEKLFF. The CDR3 DNA sequence: TGCAGTGCCCCAGGAACGAGGGGCCTCAGCACTAATGAAAAACTGTTTTTT.

The rearrangement links TRBV5-5 to TRBJ1-3; D ambiguous. Germline V gives CDR1 SGHKS, CDR2 YYEKEE (reference sequence). This CDR3 has 15 amino acids. The V and J ends lost 0 bases and 0 bases respectively, with 7 bases between them. This CDR3 is CASSLGGASGNTIYF. The CDR3 nucleotides read TGTGCCAGCAGCTTGGGGGGTGCCTCTGGAAACACCATATATTTT.

Ten or more counts support this clonotype. The conserved phenylalanine or tryptophan is not found at the CDR3 terminus, so this likely reflects a read error. The DNA is left out, because the CDR3 cannot be placed on it with certainty; the CDR3 is given as TCRdb lists it. The chain employs TRBV29-1 and TRBJ1-1; TRBD1 is the table's D call, not checked against the DNA. The CDR3 region is 10 residues in length, termini included. The germline V gene encodes CDR1 SQVTM and CDR2 ANQGSEA. This chain's CDR3 is CSVDDSGTRL.

This clonotype was counted ten times or more. The chain combines TRBV20-1 with TRBJ1-1; D unresolved. Looked up from germline, CDR1 is DFQATT and CDR2 is SNEGSKA (reference sequence). Trimming stripped 6 bases from V and 0 bases from J, with 8 bases between. The CDR3 is made up of 12 amino acids. CDR3 DNA sequence: TGCAGTGCCACCCCAATGAACACTGAAGCTTTCTTT. Translated, it gives CSATPMNTEAFF.

V and J are TRBV25-1 and TRBJ1-2, with 7 positions matching TRBD1. Germline V gives CDR1 MGHDK, CDR2 SYGVNS. The CDR3 sequence is 14 residues long. J lost 1 base, V lost 6 bases, and 5 bases had no gene match. CDR3 bases: TGTGCCAGCAGCTACAGGGGATATAACTATGGCTACACCTTC. It encodes CASSYRGYNYGYTF.

V is TRBV10-2 and J is TRBJ1-5; D is perhaps TRBD1 (6 bases). The CDR3 spans 14 residues. Germline lookup yields CDR1 WSHSY and CDR2 SAAADI. V was clipped by 4 bases and J by 6 bases, with 13 bases between them. The DNA of the CDR3 is TGCGCCAGCAGTGCTGGGGGCCCTCGTCAGCCCCAGCATTTT. This gives the protein CASSAGGPRQPQHF.

This clonotype was seen repeatedly, ten times or more. The chain employs TRBV29-1 and TRBJ1-2, with 8 positions matching TRBD1. Per the germline V gene, CDR1 is SQVTM and CDR2 is ANQGSEA. The CDR3 length is 13 residues. V trimming: 2 bases; J trimming: 7 bases; junction bases outside the gene matches: 6. The CDR3 sequence: CSVEIPDRVGYTF. For the CDR3, the DNA is TGCAGCGTTGAAATACCGGACAGGGTTGGCTACACCTTC.

This clonotype was seen at least ten times. The V call is TRBV20-1, the J call TRBJ2-1; D unclear. The CDR3 consists of 15 residues. Per the germline V gene, CDR1 is DFQATT and CDR2 is SNEGSKA (reference sequence). With 0 bases removed from V and 0 bases from J, the gap between germline ends came to 9 bases. The CDR3 nucleotides are TGCAGTGCTAGAGAAGGATTCAGCTCCTACAATGAGCAGTTCTTC. Translation gives CSAREGFSSYNEQFF.

This clonotype was counted many times. The chain carries TRBV6-1 and TRBJ1-4; 7 bases fit TRBD1. Unmatched junction bases numbered 12, after V lost 6 bases and J lost 8 bases. Germline-derived CDR1 and CDR2 are MNHNS and SASEGT. This CDR3 has 15 residues. The CDR3 reads CASRRKGAEEEKLFF. The CDR3 bases are TGTGCCAGCAGAAGGAAGGGGGCAGAGGAGGAAAAACTGTTTTTT.

This clonotype was seen more than once but under ten times. CDR3 DNA: TGCGCCAGCAGTGCGGAAGGGACGAGGGAGACCCAGTACTTC. This sequence encodes CASSAEGTRETQYF. V is TRBV10-2 and J is TRBJ2-5; D possibly matches TRBD1 or TRBD2 (5 bases each). CDR1 is WSHSY, CDR2 SAAADI, per germline. The CDR3 contains 14 residues. V gave up 4 bases and J gave up 5 bases, with 14 bases separating them.

This clonotype was seen at least ten times. The genes are TRBV7-8 and TRBJ2-5; D is perhaps TRBD1 (6 bases). Germline assignment: CDR1 SGHVS and CDR2 FQNEAQ. CDR3 length: 16 residues. Trimming stripped 1 base from V and 0 bases from J, with 12 bases between. The CDR3 sequence: CASSLGQVPYQETQYF. CDR3 coding DNA: TGTGCCAGCAGCTTAGGACAGGTGCCTTACCAAGAGACCCAGTACTTC.

This clonotype was counted a few times. For the CDR3, the DNA is TGTGCCAGCAGCTTTGGGTTTGACACCGGGGAGCTGTTTTTT. Amino acids: CASSFGFDTGELFF. This chain links TRBV7-6 with TRBJ2-2; D uncertain. The germline CDR1 and CDR2 sequences are SGHVS and FNYEAQ. The CDR3 is 14 residues long. Trimming left V 3 bases short and J 3 bases short, with 8 bases between.

A remark on this clonotype: The junction shows a germline mismatch at one end, possibly a read error. This chain uses TRBV7-9 with TRBJ1-2, with a tentative D call TRBD1 (6 bases). CDR1 SEHNR and CDR2 FQNEAQ come from the germline V gene (reference sequence). The CDR3 contains 15 residues. In DNA form, the CDR3 reads TGTGTCAGCAGCTTAGCAGTCCGGGACATCAATGGCTACACCTTC. Translation: CVSSLAVRDINGYTF.

This clonotype appeared many times. V gene TRBV5-1 combines with J gene TRBJ2-1, with D perhaps matching TRBD2 (5 bases). CDR1 is SGHRS, CDR2 YFSETQ, per germline. The germline V and J ends were trimmed by 4 bases and 4 bases, with 15 bases remaining between them. The CDR3 runs 15 residues. CDR3 DNA: TGCGCCAGCAGCGCTAGGACTCCGCGGTACAATGAGCAGTTCTTC. It specifies CASSARTPRYNEQFF.

V and J are TRBV7-2 and TRBJ2-2, with D unresolved. Trimming took 1 base from V and 5 from J, leaving 8 bases between them. The CDR3 loop spans 14 amino acids. The germline gives CDR1 SGHTA, CDR2 FQGNSA. CDR3 bases: TGTGCCAGCAGCTTAGACCAGGCTACCGGGGAGCTGTTTTTT. Protein sequence: CASSLDQATGELFF.

V usage is TRBV7-9 and J usage is TRBJ1-1; D ambiguous. There are 13 residues in the CDR3. V lost 5 bases and J lost 4, with 11 bases in between. From germline, CDR1 is SEHNR and CDR2 FQNEAQ (reference sequence). The CDR3 DNA follows: TGTGCCAGCAGCACGAACCGGGGCACTGAAGCTTTCTTT. This translates into CASSTNRGTEAFF.

This clonotype was found many times. The CDR3: CASSYSLNQPQHF. The CDR3 coding sequence is TGTGCCAGCAGTTACTCGCTTAATCAGCCCCAGCATTTT. The chain recombines TRBV6-2 or TRBV6-3 with TRBJ1-5, with D unresolved. Germline values: CDR1 MNHEY, CDR2 SVGEGT. V was pared by 0 bases and J by 4 bases, with 4 bases between. The CDR3 runs to 13 residues.

V and J are TRBV29-1 and TRBJ1-1, with a weak D call TRBD1 (6 bases). The germline V gene encodes CDR1 SQVTM and CDR2 ANQGSEA. V lost 7 bases and J 4 bases, leaving 16 bases between the germline ends. The CDR3 is made up of 13 amino acids. CDR3 protein: CSGRSRDTTEAFF. The CDR3 bases are TGCAGCGGCCGCTCCCGGGACACCACTGAAGCTTTCTTT.